The next 2 T cell receptor beta chains were all read from a single sample in a study of blood T cell repertoires in COVID-19. Data came from immunoSEQ multiplex PCR; TCRdb stores just in-frame clones and leaves some out. The sample holds about 240,000 clones, roughly 87% seen once. Sequenced material: peripheral blood. These receptors all stem from a man in his 60s who had recovered from COVID-19.

The chain links TRBV5-4 to TRBJ2-1, with TRBD1 identical over 9 bases. The germline gives CDR1 SGHNT, CDR2 YYREEE (reference sequence). The CDR3 sequence is 17 residues long. The V gene end was trimmed by 4 bases and the J gene end by 1 base; junction bases not matched to a gene: 9. CDR3 protein: CASSPKRDRVSYNEQFF. In DNA, the CDR3 is TGTGCCAGCAGCCCCAAAAGGGACAGGGTGTCCTACAATGAGCAGTTCTTC.

V usage is TRBV5-4 and J usage is TRBJ1-2; TRBD1 matches 7 bases. Germline CDR1 reads SGHNT; CDR2 reads YYREEE (reference sequence). The junction had 13 bases not matched to a gene; V was cut back by 5 bases and J by 6 bases. This CDR3 is 15 amino acids long. The DNA for the CDR3 is TGTGCCAGCAGTCGTCTCCCAGGGGGAAGGAATGGCTACACCTTC. Encoded protein: CASSRLPGGRNGYTF.